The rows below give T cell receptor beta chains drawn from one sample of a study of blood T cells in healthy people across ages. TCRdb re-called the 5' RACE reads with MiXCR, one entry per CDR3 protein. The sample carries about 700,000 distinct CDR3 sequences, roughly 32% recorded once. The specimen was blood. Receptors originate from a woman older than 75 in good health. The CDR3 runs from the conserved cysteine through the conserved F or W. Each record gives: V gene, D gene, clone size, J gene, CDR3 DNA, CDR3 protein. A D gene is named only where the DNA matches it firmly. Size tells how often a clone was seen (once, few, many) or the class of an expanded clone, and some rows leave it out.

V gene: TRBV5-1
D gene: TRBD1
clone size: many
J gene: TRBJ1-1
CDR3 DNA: TGCGCCAGCAGCCCGGAGACAGGGGGCTTGACTGAAGCTTTCTTT
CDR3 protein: CASSPETGGLTEAFF

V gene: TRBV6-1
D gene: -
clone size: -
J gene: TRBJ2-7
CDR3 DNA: TGTGCCAGCAGGACAGCTAGACAGGAAAAGACCTACGAGCAGTACTTC
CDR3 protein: CASRTARQEKTYEQYF

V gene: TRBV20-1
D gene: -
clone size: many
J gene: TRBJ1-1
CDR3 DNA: TGCAGTGCTAGTTACGACAGCCCGAACACTGAAGCTTTCTTT
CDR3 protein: CSASYDSPNTEAFF

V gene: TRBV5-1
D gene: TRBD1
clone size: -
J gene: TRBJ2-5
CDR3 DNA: TGCGCCAGCAGCTTGGGATCCCAGGGGGAAGAGGCCCAGTACTTC
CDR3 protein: CASSLGSQGEEAQYF

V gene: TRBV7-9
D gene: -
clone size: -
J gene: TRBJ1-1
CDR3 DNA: TGTGCCAGCAGCCCGAAAGAGCGAGGGGCCCCGCCGCGCACTGAAGCTTTCTTT
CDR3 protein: CASSPKERGAPPRTEAFF

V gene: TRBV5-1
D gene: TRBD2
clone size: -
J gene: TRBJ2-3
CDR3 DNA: TGCGCCAGCAGCCCGGGACTAGCGAGCGCAGATACGCAGTATTTT
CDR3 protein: CASSPGLASADTQYF

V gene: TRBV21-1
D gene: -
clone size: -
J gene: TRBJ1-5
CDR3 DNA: TGTGCCAGCAGCAAAGCACCGGGACAGGGGGCACAGCCCCAGCATTTT
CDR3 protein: CASSKAPGQGAQPQHF

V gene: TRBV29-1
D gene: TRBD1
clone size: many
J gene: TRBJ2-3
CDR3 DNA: TGCAGCGTTAAGACAGGGGCAGATACGCAGTATTTT
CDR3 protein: CSVKTGADTQYF

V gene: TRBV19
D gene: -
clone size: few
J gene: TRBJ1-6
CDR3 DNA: TGTGCCAGTAGTTACGGGGGACTTGGTTCACCCCTCCACTTT
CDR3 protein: CASSYGGLGSPLHF

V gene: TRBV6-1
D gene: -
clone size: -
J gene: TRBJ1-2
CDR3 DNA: TGTGCCAGCAGTGCAAATACTGGCTACACCTTC
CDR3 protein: CASSANTGYTF

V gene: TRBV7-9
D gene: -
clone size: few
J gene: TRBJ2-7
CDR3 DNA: TGTGCCAGCTCCTCGGAGGGGTGGCAGGGGCACGAGCAGTACTTC
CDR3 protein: CASSSEGWQGHEQYF

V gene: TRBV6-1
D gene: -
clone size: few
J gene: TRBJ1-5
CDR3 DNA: TGTGCCAGCAATAGGGGCGCGGATTCGCTGCCCCAGCATTTT
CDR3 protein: CASNRGADSLPQHF

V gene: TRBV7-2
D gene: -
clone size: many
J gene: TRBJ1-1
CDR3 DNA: TGTGCCAGCAGCTTAGGGCATAGGGGCACTGAAGCTTTCTTT
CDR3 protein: CASSLGHRGTEAFF

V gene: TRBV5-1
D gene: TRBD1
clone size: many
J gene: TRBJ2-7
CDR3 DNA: TGCGCCAGCCGAACCAACCGGGACAGGTCCTACGAGCAGTACTTC
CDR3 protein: CASRTNRDRSYEQYF

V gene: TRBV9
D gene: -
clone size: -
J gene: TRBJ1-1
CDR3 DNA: TGTGCCAGCAGCGCCACGTTGTTATTGGGAGACACTGAAGCTTTCTTT
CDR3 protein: CASSATLLLGDTEAFF

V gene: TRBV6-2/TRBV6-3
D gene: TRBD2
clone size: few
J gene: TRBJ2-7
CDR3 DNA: TGTGCCAGCAGTTACTTGATGATTAGCGGGGGCGAGCAGTACTTC
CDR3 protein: CASSYLMISGGEQYF

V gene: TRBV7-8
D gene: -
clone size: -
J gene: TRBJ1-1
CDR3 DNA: TGTGCCAGCAGCTTTAATCCCGACACTGAAGCTTTCTTT
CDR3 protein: CASSFNPDTEAFF

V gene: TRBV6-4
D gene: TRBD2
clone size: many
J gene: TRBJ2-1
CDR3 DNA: TGTGCCAGCAGTGAAGGCGGGGGGGCCAGTTACAATGAGCAGTTCTTC
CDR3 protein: CASSEGGGASYNEQFF

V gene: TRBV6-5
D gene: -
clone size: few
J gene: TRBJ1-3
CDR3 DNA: TGTGCCAGCAGTTACTCAGACAGAAGAAACACCATATATTTT
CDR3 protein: CASSYSDRRNTIYF

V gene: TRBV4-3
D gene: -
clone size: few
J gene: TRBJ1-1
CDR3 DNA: TGCGCCAGCAGCCAACTCACAGGCTCGAACACTGAAGCTTTCTTT
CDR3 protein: CASSQLTGSNTEAFF

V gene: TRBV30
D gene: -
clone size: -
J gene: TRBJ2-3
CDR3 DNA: TGTGCCTGGAGCAAAGGAGGTCCGCAGTATTTT
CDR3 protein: CAWSKGGPQYF

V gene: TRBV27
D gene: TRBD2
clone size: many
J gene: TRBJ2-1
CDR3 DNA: TGTGCCAGCACCCGACTAGCGGGGGGTAATGAGCAGTTCTTC
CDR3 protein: CASTRLAGGNEQFF

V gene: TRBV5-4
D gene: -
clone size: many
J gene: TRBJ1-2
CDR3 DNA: TGTGCCAGCAGCCTCAGGGAGGTTGGCTACACCTTC
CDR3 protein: CASSLREVGYTF

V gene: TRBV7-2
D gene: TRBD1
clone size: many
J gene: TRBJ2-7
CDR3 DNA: TGTGCCAGCAGCTTAGCTATGACAGGGCGATACGAGCAGTACTTC
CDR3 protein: CASSLAMTGRYEQYF

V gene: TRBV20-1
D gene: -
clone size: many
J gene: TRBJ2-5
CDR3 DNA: TGCAGTGCTAGAGGGCTAGGGGGGAGAGAGACCCAGTACTTC
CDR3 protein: CSARGLGGRETQYF

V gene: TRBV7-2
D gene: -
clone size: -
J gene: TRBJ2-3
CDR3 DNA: TGTGCCAGCAGCCAGAGGTGGGCAGATACGCAGTATTTT
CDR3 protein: CASSQRWADTQYF

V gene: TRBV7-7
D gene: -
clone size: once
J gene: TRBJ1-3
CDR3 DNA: TGTGCCAGCAGCTTAGATGCTGGGGATGGGAACACCATATATTTT
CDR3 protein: CASSLDAGDGNTIYF

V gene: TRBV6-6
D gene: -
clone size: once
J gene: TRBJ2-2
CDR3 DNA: TGTGCCAGCAGTTCGTCGGGGAGGAACACCGGGGAGCTGTTTTTT
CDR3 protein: CASSSSGRNTGELFF

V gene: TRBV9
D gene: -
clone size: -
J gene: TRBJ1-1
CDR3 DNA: TGTGCCAGCAGCGCCGCGGGACACGATAACCTGAACACTGAAGCTTTCTTT
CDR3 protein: CASSAAGHDNLNTEAFF

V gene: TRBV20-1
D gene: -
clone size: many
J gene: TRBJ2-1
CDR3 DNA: TGCAGTGCCCATGGGCCAGCAGACAATGAGCAGTTCTTC
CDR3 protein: CSAHGPADNEQFF

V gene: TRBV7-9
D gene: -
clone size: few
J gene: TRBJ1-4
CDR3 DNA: TGTGCCAGCAGCCTGCTCTTGGGGAGGGCTAATGAAAAACTGTTTTTT
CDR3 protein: CASSLLLGRANEKLFF

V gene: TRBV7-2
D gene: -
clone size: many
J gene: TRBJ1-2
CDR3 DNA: TGTGCCAGCAGCTCCACGACGGGGGGAGGAGGCTACACCTTC
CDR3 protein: CASSSTTGGGGYTF

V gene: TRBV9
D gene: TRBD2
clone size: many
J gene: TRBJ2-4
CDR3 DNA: TGTGCCAGCAGCGCCGGGACTAGCGGAAACATTCAGTACTTC
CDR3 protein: CASSAGTSGNIQYF

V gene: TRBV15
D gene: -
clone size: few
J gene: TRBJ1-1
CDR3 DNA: TGTGCCACCAGCAGAGACCCCCGGGGAACTGAAGCTTTCTTT
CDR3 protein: CATSRDPRGTEAFF

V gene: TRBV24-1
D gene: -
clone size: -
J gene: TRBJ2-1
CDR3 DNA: TGTGCCACCAGTGACCGGACGGGGGTCAATGAGCAGTTCTTC
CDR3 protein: CATSDRTGVNEQFF

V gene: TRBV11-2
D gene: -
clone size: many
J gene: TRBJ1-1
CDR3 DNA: TGTGCCAGCAGCTACAGGGTTGGCATGAACACTGAAGCTTTCTTT
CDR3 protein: CASSYRVGMNTEAFF

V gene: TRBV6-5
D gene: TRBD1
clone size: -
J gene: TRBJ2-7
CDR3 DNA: TGTGCCAGCAGATCTCCCCGGACAGGGATAAGCGAGCAGTACTTC
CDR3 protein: CASRSPRTGISEQYF

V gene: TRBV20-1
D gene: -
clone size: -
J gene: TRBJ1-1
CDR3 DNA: TGCAGTGCTAGAGTGGGGGATACAAGGGGCTCTGAAGCTTTCTTT
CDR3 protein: CSARVGDTRGSEAFF

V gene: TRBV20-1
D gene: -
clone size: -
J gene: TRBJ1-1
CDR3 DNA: TGCAGTGCTAGGGGCCTAAGAGGGGAGGGGAACACTGAAGCTTTCTTT
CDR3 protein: CSARGLRGEGNTEAFF

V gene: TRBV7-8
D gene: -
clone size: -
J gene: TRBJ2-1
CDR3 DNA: TGTGCCAGCCGGGAGCTCTCCTACAATGAGCAGTTCTTC
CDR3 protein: CASRELSYNEQFF

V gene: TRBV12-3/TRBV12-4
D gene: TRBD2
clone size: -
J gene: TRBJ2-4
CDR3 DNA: TGTGCCAGCAGTGCCGCGGGGGTGAACATTCAGTACTTC
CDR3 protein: CASSAAGVNIQYF

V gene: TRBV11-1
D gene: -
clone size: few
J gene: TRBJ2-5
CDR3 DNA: TGTGCCAGCAAAGGACCGGGTCTTTATGAGCAGTACTTC
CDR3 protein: CASKGPGLYEQYF

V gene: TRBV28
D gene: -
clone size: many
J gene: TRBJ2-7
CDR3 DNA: TGTGCCAGCAGTTTATATGGTAGGATTCTCCAGGGTTCCGAGCAGTACTTC
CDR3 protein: CASSLYGRILQGSEQYF

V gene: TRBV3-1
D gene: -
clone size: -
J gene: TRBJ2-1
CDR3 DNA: TGTGCCAGCAGCCAAGATTGGACGGCTTGGGGGCAGTTCTTC
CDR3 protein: CASSQDWTAWGQFF

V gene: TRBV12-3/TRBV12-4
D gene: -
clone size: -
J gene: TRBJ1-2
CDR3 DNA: TGTGCCAGCAGTGACGGAACCTATGGCTACACCTTC
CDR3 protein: CASSDGTYGYTF

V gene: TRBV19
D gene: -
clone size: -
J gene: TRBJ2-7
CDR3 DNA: TGTGCCAGTAGTATAAATCTGGACCCCCACGAGCAGTACTTC
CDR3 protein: CASSINLDPHEQYF

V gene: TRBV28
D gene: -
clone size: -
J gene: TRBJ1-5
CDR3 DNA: TGTGTCAGCAGTTTATCAGGGTTTGCACAGCCCCAGCATTTT
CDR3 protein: CVSSLSGFAQPQHF

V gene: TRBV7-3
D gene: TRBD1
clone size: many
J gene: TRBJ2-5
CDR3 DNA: TGTGCCAGCAGCTTAACAGGGACAGGGTTGGAGACCCAGTACTTC
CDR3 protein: CASSLTGTGLETQYF